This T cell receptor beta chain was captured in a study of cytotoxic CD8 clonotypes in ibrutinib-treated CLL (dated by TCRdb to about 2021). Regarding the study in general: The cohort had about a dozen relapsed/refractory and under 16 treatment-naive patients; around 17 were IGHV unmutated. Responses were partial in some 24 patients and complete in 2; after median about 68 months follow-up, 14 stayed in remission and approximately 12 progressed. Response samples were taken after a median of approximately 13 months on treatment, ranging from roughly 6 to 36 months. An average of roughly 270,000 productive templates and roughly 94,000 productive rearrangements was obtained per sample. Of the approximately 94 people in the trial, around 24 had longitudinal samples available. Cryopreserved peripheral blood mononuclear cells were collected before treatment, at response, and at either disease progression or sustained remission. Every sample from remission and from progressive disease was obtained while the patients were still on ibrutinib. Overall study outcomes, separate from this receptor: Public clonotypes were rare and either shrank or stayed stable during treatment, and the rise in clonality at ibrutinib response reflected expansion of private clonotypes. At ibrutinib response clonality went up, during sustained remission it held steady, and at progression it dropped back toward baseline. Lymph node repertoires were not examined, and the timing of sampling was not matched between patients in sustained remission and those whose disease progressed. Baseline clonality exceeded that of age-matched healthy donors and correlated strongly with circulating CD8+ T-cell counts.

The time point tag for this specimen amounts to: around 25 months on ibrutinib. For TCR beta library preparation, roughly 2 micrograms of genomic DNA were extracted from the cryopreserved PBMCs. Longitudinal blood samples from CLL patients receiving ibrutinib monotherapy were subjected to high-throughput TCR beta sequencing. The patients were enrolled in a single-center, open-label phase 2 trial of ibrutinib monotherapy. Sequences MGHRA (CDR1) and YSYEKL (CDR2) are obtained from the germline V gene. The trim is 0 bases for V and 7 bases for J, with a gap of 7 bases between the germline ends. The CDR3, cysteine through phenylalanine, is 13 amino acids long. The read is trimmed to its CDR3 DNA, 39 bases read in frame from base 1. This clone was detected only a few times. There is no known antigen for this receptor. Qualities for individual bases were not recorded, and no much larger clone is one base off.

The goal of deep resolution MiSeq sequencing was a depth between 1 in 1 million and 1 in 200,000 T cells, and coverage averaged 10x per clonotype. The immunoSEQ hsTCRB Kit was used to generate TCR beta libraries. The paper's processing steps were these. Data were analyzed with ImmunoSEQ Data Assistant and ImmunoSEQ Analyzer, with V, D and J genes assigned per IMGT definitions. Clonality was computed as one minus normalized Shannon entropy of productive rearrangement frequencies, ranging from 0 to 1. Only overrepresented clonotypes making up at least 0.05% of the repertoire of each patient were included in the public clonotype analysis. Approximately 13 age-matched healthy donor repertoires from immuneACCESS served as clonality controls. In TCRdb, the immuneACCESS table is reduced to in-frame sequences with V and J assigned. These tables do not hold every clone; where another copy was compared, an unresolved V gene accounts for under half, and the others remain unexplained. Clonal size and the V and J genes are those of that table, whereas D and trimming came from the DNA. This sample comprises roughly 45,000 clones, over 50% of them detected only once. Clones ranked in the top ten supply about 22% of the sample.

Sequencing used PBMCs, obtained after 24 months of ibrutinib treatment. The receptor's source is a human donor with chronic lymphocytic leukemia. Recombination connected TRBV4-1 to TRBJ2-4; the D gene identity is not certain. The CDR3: CASSQDRENIQYF. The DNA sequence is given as TGCGCCAGCAGCCAAGATCGCGAGAACATTCAGTACTTC.